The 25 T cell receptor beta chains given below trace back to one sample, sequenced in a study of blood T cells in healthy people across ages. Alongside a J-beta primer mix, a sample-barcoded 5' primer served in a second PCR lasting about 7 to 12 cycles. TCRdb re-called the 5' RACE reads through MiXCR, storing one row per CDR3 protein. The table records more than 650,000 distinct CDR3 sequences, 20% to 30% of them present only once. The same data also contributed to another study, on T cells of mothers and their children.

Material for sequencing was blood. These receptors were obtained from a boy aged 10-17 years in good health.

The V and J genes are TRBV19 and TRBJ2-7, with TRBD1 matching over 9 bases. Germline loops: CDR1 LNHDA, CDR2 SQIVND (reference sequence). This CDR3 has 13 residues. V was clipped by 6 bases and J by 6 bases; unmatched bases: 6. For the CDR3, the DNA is TGTGCCAGTAGACCGGACAGGGGAGGCGAGCAGTACTTC. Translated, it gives CASRPDRGGEQYF.

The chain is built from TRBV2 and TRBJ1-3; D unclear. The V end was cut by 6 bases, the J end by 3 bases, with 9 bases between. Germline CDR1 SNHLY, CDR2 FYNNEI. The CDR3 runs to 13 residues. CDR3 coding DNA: TGTGCCAGCAGAAGCAGAGTTGGAAACACCATATATTTT. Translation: CASRSRVGNTIYF.

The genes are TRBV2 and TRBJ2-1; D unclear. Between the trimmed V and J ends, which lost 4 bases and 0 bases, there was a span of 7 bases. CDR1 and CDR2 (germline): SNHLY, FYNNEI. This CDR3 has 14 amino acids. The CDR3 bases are TGTGCCAGCAGTGCGGAGAGCTCCTACAATGAGCAGTTCTTC. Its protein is CASSAESSYNEQFF.

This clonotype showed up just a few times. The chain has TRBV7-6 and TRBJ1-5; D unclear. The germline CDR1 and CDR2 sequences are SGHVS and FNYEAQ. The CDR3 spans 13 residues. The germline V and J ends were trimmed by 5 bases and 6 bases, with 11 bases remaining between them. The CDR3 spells CASSTSVGQPQHF. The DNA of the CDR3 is TGTGCCAGCAGCACTTCGGTAGGTCAGCCCCAGCATTTT.

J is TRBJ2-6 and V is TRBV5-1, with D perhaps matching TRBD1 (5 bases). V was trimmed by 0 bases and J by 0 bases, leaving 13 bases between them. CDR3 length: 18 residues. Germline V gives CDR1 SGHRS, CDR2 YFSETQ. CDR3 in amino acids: CASSLARQSFSGANVLTF. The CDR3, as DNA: TGCGCCAGCAGCTTGGCGAGACAGTCCTTCTCTGGGGCCAACGTCCTGACTTTC.

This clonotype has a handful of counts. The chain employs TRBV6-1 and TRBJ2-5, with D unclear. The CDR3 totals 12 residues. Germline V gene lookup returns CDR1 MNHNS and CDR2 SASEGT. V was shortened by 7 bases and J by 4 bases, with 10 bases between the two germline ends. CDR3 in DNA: TGTGCCAGCAACTTGACCGGAGAGACCCAGTACTTC. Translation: CASNLTGETQYF.

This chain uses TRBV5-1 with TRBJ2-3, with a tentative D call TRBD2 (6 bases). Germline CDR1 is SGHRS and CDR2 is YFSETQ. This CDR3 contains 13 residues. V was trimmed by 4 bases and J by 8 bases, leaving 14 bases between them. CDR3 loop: CASSDGPGGTQYF. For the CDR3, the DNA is TGCGCCAGCAGCGACGGTCCCGGGGGTACGCAGTATTTT.

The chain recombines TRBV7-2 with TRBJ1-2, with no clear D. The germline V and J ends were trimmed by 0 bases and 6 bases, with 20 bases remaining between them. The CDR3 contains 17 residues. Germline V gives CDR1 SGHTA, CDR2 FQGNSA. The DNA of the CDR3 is TGTGCCAGCAGCTTAGCCTCCTTCGTAGGACCCTATAATGGCTACACCTTC. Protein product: CASSLASFVGPYNGYTF.

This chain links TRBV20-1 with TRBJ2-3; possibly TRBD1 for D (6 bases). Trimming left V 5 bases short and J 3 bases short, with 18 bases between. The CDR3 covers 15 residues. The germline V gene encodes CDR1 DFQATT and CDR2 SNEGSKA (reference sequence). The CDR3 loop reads CSAPPTGWGTDTQYF. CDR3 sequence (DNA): TGCAGTGCTCCCCCAACAGGGTGGGGTACAGATACGCAGTATTTT.

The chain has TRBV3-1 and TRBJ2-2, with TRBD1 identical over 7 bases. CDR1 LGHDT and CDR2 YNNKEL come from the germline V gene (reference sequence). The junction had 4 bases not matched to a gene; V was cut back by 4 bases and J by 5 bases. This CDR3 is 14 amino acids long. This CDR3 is CASSRLQGTGELFF. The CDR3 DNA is TGTGCCAGCAGCCGACTACAGGGGACCGGGGAGCTGTTTTTT.

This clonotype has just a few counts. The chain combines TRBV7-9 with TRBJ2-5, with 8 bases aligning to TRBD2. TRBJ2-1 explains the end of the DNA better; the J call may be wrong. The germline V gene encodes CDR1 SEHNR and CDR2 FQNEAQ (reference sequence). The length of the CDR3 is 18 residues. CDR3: CASSLGAVLAGGYNEQFF. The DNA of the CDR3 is TGTGCCAGCAGCTTAGGGGCGGTTCTGGCGGGGGGATACAATGAGCAGTTCTTC.

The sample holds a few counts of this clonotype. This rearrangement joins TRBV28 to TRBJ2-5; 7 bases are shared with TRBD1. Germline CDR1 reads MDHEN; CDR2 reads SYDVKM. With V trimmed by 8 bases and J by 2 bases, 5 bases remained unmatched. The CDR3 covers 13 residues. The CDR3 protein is CASQNRGQETQYF. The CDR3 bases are TGTGCCAGCCAAAACAGGGGACAAGAGACCCAGTACTTC.

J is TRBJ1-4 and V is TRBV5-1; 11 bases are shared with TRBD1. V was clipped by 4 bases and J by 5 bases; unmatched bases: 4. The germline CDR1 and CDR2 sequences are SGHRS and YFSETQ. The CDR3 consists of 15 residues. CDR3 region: CASSGRTGGNEKLFF. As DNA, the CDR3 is TGCGCCAGCAGCGGACGGACAGGGGGCAATGAAAAACTGTTTTTT.

The CDR3 loop reads CASSLTARAFNEQFF. DNA of the CDR3: TGTGCCAGCAGTTTAACAGCGCGCGCCTTCAATGAGCAGTTCTTC. This chain joins TRBV12-3 or TRBV12-4 and TRBJ2-1; D ambiguous. Trimming removed 2 bases at V and 6 bases at J, with 14 bases between. The CDR3 consists of 15 residues.

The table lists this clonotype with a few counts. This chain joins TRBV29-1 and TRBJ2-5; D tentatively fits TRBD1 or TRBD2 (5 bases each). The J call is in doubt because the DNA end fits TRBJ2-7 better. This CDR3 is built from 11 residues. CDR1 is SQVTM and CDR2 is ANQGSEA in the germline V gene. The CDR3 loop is CSHGTWNEQYF. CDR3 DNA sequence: TGCAGTCACGGGACCTGGAACGAGCAGTACTTC.

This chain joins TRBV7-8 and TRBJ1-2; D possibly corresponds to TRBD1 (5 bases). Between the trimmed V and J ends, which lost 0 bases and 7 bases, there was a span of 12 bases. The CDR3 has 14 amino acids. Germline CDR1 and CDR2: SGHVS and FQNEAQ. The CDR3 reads CASSLAMGPGGYTF. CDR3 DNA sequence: TGTGCCAGCAGCTTAGCGATGGGGCCGGGTGGCTACACCTTC.

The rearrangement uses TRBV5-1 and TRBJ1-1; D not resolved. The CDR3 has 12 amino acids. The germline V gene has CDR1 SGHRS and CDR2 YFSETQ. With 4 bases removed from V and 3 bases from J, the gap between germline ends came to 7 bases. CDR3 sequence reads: CASSHQDTEAFF. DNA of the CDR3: TGCGCCAGCAGCCACCAAGACACTGAAGCTTTCTTT. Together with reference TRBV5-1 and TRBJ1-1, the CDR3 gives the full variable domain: KAGVTQTPRYLIKTRGQQVTLSCSPISGHRSVSWYQQTPGQGLQFLFEYFSETQRNKGNFPGRFSGRQFSNSRSEMNVSTLELGDSALYLCASSHQDTEAFFGQGTRLTVV.

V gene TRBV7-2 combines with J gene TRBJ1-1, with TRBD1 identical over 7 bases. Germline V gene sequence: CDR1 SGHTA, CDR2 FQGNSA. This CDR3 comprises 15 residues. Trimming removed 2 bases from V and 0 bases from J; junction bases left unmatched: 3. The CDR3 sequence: CASSLSGTVNTEAFF. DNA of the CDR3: TGTGCCAGCAGCTTAAGTGGGACAGTGAACACTGAAGCTTTCTTT.

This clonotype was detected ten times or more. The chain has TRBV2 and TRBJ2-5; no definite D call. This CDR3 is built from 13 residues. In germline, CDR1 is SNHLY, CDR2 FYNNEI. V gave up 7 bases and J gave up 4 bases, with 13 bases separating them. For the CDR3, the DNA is TGTGCCAGCAAATGGATACCCCGAGAGACCCAGTACTTC. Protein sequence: CASKWIPRETQYF. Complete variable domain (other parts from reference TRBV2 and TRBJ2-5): EPEVTQTPSHQVTQMGQEVILRCVPISNHLYFYWYRQILGQKVEFLVSFYNNEISEKSEIFDDQFSVERPDGSNFTLKIRSTKLEDSAMYFCASKWIPRETQYFGPGTRLLVL.

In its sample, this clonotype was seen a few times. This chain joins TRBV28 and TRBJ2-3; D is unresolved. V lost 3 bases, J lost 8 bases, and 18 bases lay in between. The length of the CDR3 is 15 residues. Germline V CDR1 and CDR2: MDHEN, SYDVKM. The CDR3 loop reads CASSLRESHRGTQYF. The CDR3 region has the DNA TGTGCCAGCAGTTTGAGAGAGTCGCACAGAGGTACGCAGTATTTT. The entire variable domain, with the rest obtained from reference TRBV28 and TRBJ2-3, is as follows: DVKVTQSSRYLVKRTGEKVFLECVQDMDHENMFWYRQDPGLGLRLIYFSYDVKMKEKGDIPEGYSVSREKKERFSLILESASTNQTSMYLCASSLRESHRGTQYFGPGTRLTVL.

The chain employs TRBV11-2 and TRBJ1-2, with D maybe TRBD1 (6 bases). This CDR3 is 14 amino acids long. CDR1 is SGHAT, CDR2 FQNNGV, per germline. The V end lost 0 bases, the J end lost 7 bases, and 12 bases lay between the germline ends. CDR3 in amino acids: CASSLEQGRRGYTF. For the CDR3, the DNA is TGTGCCAGCAGCTTAGAACAGGGCCGACGTGGCTACACCTTC.

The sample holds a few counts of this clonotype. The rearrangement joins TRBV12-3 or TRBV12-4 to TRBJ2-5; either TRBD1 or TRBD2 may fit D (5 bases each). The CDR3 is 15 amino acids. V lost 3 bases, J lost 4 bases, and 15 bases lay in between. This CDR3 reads CASSFGTAGPETQYF. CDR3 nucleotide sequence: TGTGCCAGCAGTTTTGGGACCGCCGGGCCAGAGACCCAGTACTTC.

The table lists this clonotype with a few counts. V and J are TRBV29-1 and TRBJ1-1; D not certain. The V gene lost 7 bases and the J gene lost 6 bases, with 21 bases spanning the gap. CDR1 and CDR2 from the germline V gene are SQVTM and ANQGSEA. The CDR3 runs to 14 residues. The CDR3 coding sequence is TGCAGCGCCGGGGTAGTGGATAATAGGGCTGAAGCTTTCTTT. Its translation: CSAGVVDNRAEAFF.

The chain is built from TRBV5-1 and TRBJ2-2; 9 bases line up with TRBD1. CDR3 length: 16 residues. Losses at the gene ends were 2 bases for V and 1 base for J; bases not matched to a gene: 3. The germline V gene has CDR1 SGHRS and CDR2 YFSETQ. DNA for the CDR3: TGCGCCAGCAGCTTCACAGGGGGCGGGAACACCGGGGAGCTGTTTTTT. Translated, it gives CASSFTGGGNTGELFF. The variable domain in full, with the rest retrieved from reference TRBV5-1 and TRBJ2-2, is KAGVTQTPRYLIKTRGQQVTLSCSPISGHRSVSWYQQTPGQGLQFLFEYFSETQRNKGNFPGRFSGRQFSNSRSEMNVSTLELGDSALYLCASSFTGGGNTGELFFGEGSRLTVL.

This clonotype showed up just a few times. CDR3 DNA sequence: TGTGCCAGCAGCTTAGCATCGGGGGGGTCCCCTTATGGCTACACCTTC. It specifies CASSLASGGSPYGYTF. V gene TRBV11-2 combines with J gene TRBJ1-2, with a tentative D call TRBD1 (5 bases). Looked up from germline, CDR1 is SGHAT and CDR2 is FQNNGV. Deletions cut 1 base from V and 5 bases from J, with 17 bases between. The CDR3 loop spans 16 amino acids. Full variable domain (outside the CDR3, taken from reference TRBV11-2 and TRBJ1-2): EAGVAQSPRYKIIEKRQSVAFWCNPISGHATLYWYQQILGQGPKLLIQFQNNGVVDDSQLPKDRFSAERLKGVDSTLKIQPAKLEDSAVYLCASSLASGGSPYGYTFGSGTRLTVV.